This TCR beta chain was documented in a study of T cells in women clearing cervical HPV infection. Study context: Case blood was drawn a median approximately 21 weeks after lesion detection. Study results and caveats: Effector/memory and HPV-specific T cells were not isolated, and association timing is unknown.

Prevalent HPV16 infections were excluded; only incident single HPV16 infections included. In the case of this clone: What it recognizes is unknown.

Genomic DNA, averaging about 1,100 ng per sample, yielded TCR beta CDR3 via immunoSEQ. This table comes from immunoSEQ multiplex PCR, and its TCRdb copy is limited to in-frame clones, with some not included. The sample table includes 48,000 or so clones. Sequenced input: blood buffy coat. The TCR originated in a woman aged 18-70 years with a cervical HPV16 infection that either progressed to CIN3+ or cleared (not recorded which).

The CDR3 DNA, read in part, is TGCAGTGCTAGTCTGGACAGGGCG. This sequence encodes CSASLDRA. The whole CDR3 region reads CSASLDRAIYF. This rearrangement joins TRBV20-1 to TRBJ1-3; 8 positions match TRBD1. Read sequence stops 3 residues before the CDR3 end, and the germline J gene provides the missing end. This CDR3 region has 11 residues. The germline CDR1 and CDR2 sequences are DFQATT and SNEGSKA (reference sequence).